A selection of T cell receptor beta chains follows, all from one sample in a study. Generated by immunoSEQ multiplex PCR, the TCRdb table keeps only in-frame clones and is missing some. The table includes approximately 53,000 clones, 85% to 95% detected once. Sequences were obtained from PBMCs. The receptors here all came from a man aged 40-55 years with rheumatoid arthritis. The CDR3 runs from the conserved cysteine through the conserved F or W. D genes are given only for firm matches. Some rows mark clone size as missing; the rest say once, few, many or name a class of expanded clone.

J,size,D,V,DNA,CDR3
TRBJ2-1,-,TRBD2,TRBV27,TGTGCCAGCAGTTTATTTAGGACTAGCTGGGGGGATGAGCAGTTCTTC,CASSLFRTSWGDEQFF
TRBJ2-1,few,-,TRBV30,TGTGCCTGGAGCCCCCCTAGCTTGAGCTACAATGAGCAGTTCTTC,CAWSPPSLSYNEQFF
TRBJ2-5,-,-,TRBV5-1,TGCGCCAGCAGTCGAGACAGCCAAGAGACCCAGTACTTC,CASSRDSQETQYF
TRBJ2-1,-,TRBD2,TRBV4-2,TGTGCCAGCAGCCCCCTGGTAGCGGGAGGGTCTGGCAATGAGCAGTTCTTC,CASSPLVAGGSGNEQFF
TRBJ1-5,-,-,TRBV28,TGTGCCAGCAGTATTCGTCTGGGAGGAGGTGGACAGCCCCAGCATTTT,CASSIRLGGGGQPQHF
TRBJ2-7,few,-,TRBV5-1,TGCGCCAGCAGCTTGGGCTACTCCTACGAGCAGTACTTC,CASSLGYSYEQYF
TRBJ1-2,-,-,TRBV28,TGTGCCAGCAGTTTTCCGCCGCAAGGCTACACCTTC,CASSFPPQGYTF
TRBJ1-2,once,TRBD1,TRBV25-1,TGTGCCAGCAGTCGGTCAGGGGGGAATGGCTACACCTTC,CASSRSGGNGYTF
TRBJ2-7,-,-,TRBV7-3,TGTGCCAGCAGCTTATACAGGGAGCGCTCCTACGAGCAGTACTTC,CASSLYRERSYEQYF
TRBJ2-5,-,-,TRBV6-6,TGTGCCAGCAGTCCTCATCCCGCGACAGCGTACGAAGAGACCCAGTACTTC,CASSPHPATAYEETQYF
TRBJ1-1,-,TRBD1,TRBV18,TGTGCCAGCTCACCATCATTGGCAGGGGGCTCTGAAGCTTTCTTT,CASSPSLAGGSEAFF
TRBJ2-7,-,-,TRBV11-2,TGTGCCAGCAGCTTTGGGGCGGCTATGTACGAGCAGTACTTC,CASSFGAAMYEQYF
TRBJ2-7,-,-,TRBV13,TGTGCCAGCAGCTCGACAGCCACCTACGAGCAGTACTTC,CASSSTATYEQYF
TRBJ2-7,-,-,TRBV12-3/TRBV12-4,TGTGCCAGCAGGTCGACTGGGCCGGGGGAGCAGTACTTC,CASRSTGPGEQYF
TRBJ2-5,once,TRBD2,TRBV7-2,TGTGCCAGCAGCCGGAATAGCGGGAACGGTTGGGAGACCCAGTACTTC,CASSRNSGNGWETQYF
TRBJ2-3,-,-,TRBV27,TGTGCCGCGCGGGGCTGGGCAGGCACAGATACGCAGTATTTT,CAARGWAGTDTQYF
TRBJ2-1,-,-,TRBV7-3,TGTGCCAGCAGCTTGTTCGGCGCGGGTAGCTCCTACAATGAGCAGTTCTTC,CASSLFGAGSSYNEQFF
TRBJ1-2,-,-,TRBV4-1,TGCGCCAGCAGCCAAGATTTGAGGGGAACTTATGGCTACACCTTC,CASSQDLRGTYGYTF
TRBJ1-5,-,TRBD1,TRBV3-1/TRBV3-2,TGTGCCAGCAGCCAGCAGGGACAGGGGGTTCAGCCCCAGCATTTT,CASSQQGQGVQPQHF
TRBJ2-1,once,TRBD2,TRBV7-3,TGTGCCAGCAGCGCCGGACTAGCGTCTACCTACAATGAGCAGTTCTTC,CASSAGLASTYNEQFF
TRBJ2-5,-,-,TRBV9,TGTGCCAGCAGCGTAGGGACTATTCAAGAGACCCAGTACTTC,CASSVGTIQETQYF
TRBJ2-5,-,-,TRBV18,TGTGCCAGCTCACCTTACTCCGGACAGCAAGAGACCCAGTACTTC,CASSPYSGQQETQYF
TRBJ2-7,-,-,TRBV5-5,TGTGCCAGCAGGGGCAGGGGGGACTACGAGCAGTACTTC,CASRGRGDYEQYF
TRBJ2-1,-,-,TRBV29-1,TGCAGCGTTGGAGGGACGGGGGCCTACAATGAGCAGTTCTTC,CSVGGTGAYNEQFF
TRBJ1-2,-,-,TRBV12-3/TRBV12-4,TGTGCCAGCAGTTTAGTCGAAGTGGGTGGCTACACCTTC,CASSLVEVGGYTF
TRBJ2-7,-,TRBD2,TRBV29-1,TGCAGCGTTGCGGCGGGAGGGCCCGAGCAGTACTTC,CSVAAGGPEQYF
TRBJ2-5,-,TRBD2,TRBV27,TGTGCCAGCAGTTTAATCCCCACTAGCGAAGAGACCCAGTACTTC,CASSLIPTSEETQYF
TRBJ1-2,-,-,TRBV7-2,TGTGCCAGCAGCTTTGGGAGCCCCGGGGGGGGCTACACCTTC,CASSFGSPGGGYTF
TRBJ2-2,-,TRBD2,TRBV6-6,TGTGCCAGCACTCCGGGACTAGCGAACACCGGGGAGCTGTTTTTT,CASTPGLANTGELFF
TRBJ1-1,-,-,TRBV6-5,TGTGCCAGCAGTTACTCGAGGCGGCAGAGGGGAACTGAAGCTTTCTTT,CASSYSRRQRGTEAFF
TRBJ1-3,-,-,TRBV5-1,TGCGCCAGCAGCTTGGAAAGAACCTCTGGAAACACCATATATTTT,CASSLERTSGNTIYF
TRBJ1-2,-,-,TRBV10-1,TGCGCCAGCAGTAAGAAACAGTTCTATGGCTACACCTTC,CASSKKQFYGYTF
TRBJ2-7,-,-,TRBV6-2/TRBV6-3,TGTGCCAGCAGTTACCACAGGTTCTACGAGCAGTACTTC,CASSYHRFYEQYF
TRBJ1-1,-,TRBD1,TRBV19,TGTGCCAGTAGTGTGGACAGGGGGCCGGCCACTGAAGCTTTCTTT,CASSVDRGPATEAFF
TRBJ2-1,-,TRBD1,TRBV7-3,TGTGCCAGCAGCCTCCCCGGTAGGGACAGAAAGCAGTTCTTC,CASSLPGRDRKQFF
TRBJ1-2,-,-,TRBV28,TGTGCCAGCAGTTTTCTGGGGCAGGGGTTTAGGGACTATGGCTACACCTTC,CASSFLGQGFRDYGYTF
TRBJ1-5,-,-,TRBV2,TGTGCCAGCAACTCAGGGGATCAGCCCCAGCATTTT,CASNSGDQPQHF
TRBJ1-1,-,-,TRBV5-1,TGCGCCAGCAGCTTGGAGTTCAGCCTGAACACTGAAGCTTTCTTT,CASSLEFSLNTEAFF
TRBJ1-1,-,TRBD1,TRBV5-1,TGCGCCAGCAGCCCAACAGGGGCCTACATGAACACTGAAGCTTTCTTT,CASSPTGAYMNTEAFF
TRBJ2-1,-,TRBD2,TRBV10-3,TGTGCCATCAGTGGCGGGGGGGCCTACAATGAGCAGTTCTTC,CAISGGGAYNEQFF
TRBJ1-4,-,-,TRBV5-1,TGCGCCACCGGGTTTGGGGAAAAGGGTGAAAAACTGTTTTTT,CATGFGEKGEKLFF
TRBJ1-5,once,TRBD1,TRBV19,TGTGCCAGTAGCCCAAGGACAGGGGGCCTCGAGCCCCAGCATTTT,CASSPRTGGLEPQHF
TRBJ2-7,-,-,TRBV14,TGTGCCAGCAGCCAAGATGGAGGACAGCGCGACTTC,CASSQDGGQRDF
TRBJ2-7,once,-,TRBV28,TGTGCCAGCAGTTCCCCACAGGGGGTAGCGGGTTACGAGCAGTACTTC,CASSSPQGVAGYEQYF
TRBJ2-7,-,TRBD1,TRBV7-9,TGTGCCAGCAGCCCCAGGGGACAGGGGGCTGGAGAGCAGTACTTC,CASSPRGQGAGEQYF
TRBJ2-7,-,-,TRBV18,TGTGCCAGCTCACCAGGTACCTACGAGCAGTACTTC,CASSPGTYEQYF
TRBJ1-5,-,TRBD1,TRBV4-2,TGTGCCAGCAGCCAAGAAGGCCAGGGGGGTCAGCCCCAGCATTTT,CASSQEGQGGQPQHF